These 27 T cell receptor beta chains came from one sample sequenced in a study of regulatory T cells in long-lasting Graves disease (dated by TCRdb to the early 2020s). Receptors were amplified or captured by multiplex PCR. Reads for this sample came from an Illumina HiSeq 4000. CDR3 regions were amplified by Arm-PCR with iRepertoire HTBI primers to construct TCR beta libraries. Starting from the raw public reads, TCRdb applied fastp trimming at Q25, assembled clones with MiXCR and retained in-frame beta chains. Each CDR3 protein gets just one entry, which takes the most common genes and DNA from the rows behind it. The sample yields over 200,000 distinct CDR3 sequences; about 17% were counted once. The ten largest clones add up to 22% of the sample. What the time point label conveys for this sample: newly diagnosed GD, antithyroid drugs for less than 3 months. For both TCR sequencing and RNA sequencing, RNA was extracted from PBMCs in TRIzol.

The sequenced sample was peripheral blood mononuclear cells (PBMCs), obtained at new diagnosis, from a patient treated with antithyroid drugs. The receptors stem from a female donor with Graves disease.

This clonotype was detected many times. J is TRBJ2-2 and V is TRBV2; 7 bases match TRBD2. The germline gives CDR1 SNHLY, CDR2 FYNNEI. With V trimmed by 6 bases and J by 3 bases, 7 bases remained unmatched. The CDR3 loop spans 15 amino acids. For the CDR3, the DNA is TGTGCCAGCAGGACATTAGCGGGCCACACCGGGGAGCTGTTTTTT. Translating it yields CASRTLAGHTGELFF.

The sample holds many counts of this clonotype. V gene TRBV20-1 combines with J gene TRBJ2-5; a possible D gene is TRBD1 (6 bases). This CDR3 is 12 amino acids long. CDR1 is DFQATT and CDR2 is SNEGSKA in the germline V gene (reference sequence). Trimming removed 5 bases at V and 4 bases at J, with 11 bases between. The CDR3 sequence is CSASQGRETQYF. CDR3 in DNA: TGCAGTGCTTCCCAGGGGCGAGAGACCCAGTACTTC.

The CDR3: CASSGTIEQETQYF. Here the CDR3 DNA reads TGTGCCAGCAGTGGGACAATCGAGCAAGAGACCCAGTACTTC. This sequence joins TRBV2 and TRBJ2-5, with D perhaps TRBD1 (5 bases). Germline loops: CDR1 SNHLY, CDR2 FYNNEI. Deletions cut 4 bases from V and 2 bases from J, with 11 bases between. This CDR3 has 14 amino acids.

This clonotype occurred many times. J is TRBJ2-2 and V is TRBV7-3, with D uncertain. Per germline, CDR1 SGHTA and CDR2 FQGTGA. CDR3 length: 12 residues. Trimming removed 3 bases from V and 5 bases from J, with 4 bases in between. The DNA of the CDR3 is TGTGCCAGCAGCTTGAGAACCGGGGAGCTGTTTTTT. Protein: CASSLRTGELFF.

This clonotype was counted a few times. V gene TRBV19 combines with J gene TRBJ2-1; 15 nucleotides match TRBD2. This CDR3 comprises 17 residues. In germline, CDR1 is LNHDA, CDR2 SQIVND (reference sequence). The J segment lost 8 bases and the V segment lost 5 bases, leaving 10 bases of the junction unmatched. CDR3 nucleotides: TGTGCCAGTAGTCCTCTCCGGACTAGCGGGGGGGCACATGAGCAGTTCTTC. It yields the protein CASSPLRTSGGAHEQFF. The whole variable domain, remainder taken from reference TRBV19 and TRBJ2-1, is DGGITQSPKYLFRKEGQNVTLSCEQNLNHDAMYWYRQDPGQGLRLIYYSQIVNDFQKGDIAEGYSVSREKKESFPLTVTSAQKNPTAFYLCASSPLRTSGGAHEQFFGPGTRLTVL.

This clonotype was counted many times. The chain combines TRBV12-5 with TRBJ2-5, with unresolved D. Deletions cut 1 base from V and 1 base from J, with 4 bases between. Germline values: CDR1 LGHNT, CDR2 FRNRAP. The CDR3 is made up of 13 amino acids. The CDR3 spells CASGLDLQETQYF. For the CDR3, the DNA is TGTGCTAGTGGTTTGGATCTCCAAGAGACCCAGTACTTC. Full variable domain (rest looked up from reference TRBV12-5 and TRBJ2-5): DARVTQTPRHKVTEMGQEVTMRCQPILGHNTVFWYRQTMMQGLELLAYFRNRAPLDDSGMPKDRFSAEMPDATLATLKIQPSEPRDSAVYFCASGLDLQETQYFGPGTRLLVL.

This clonotype was observed many times. CDR3 sequence: CASSLSAGLAVGLGQYF. Here the CDR3 DNA reads TGTGCCAGCAGTTTATCGGCGGGACTAGCGGTTGGGTTGGGGCAGTACTTC. V usage is TRBV28 and J usage is TRBJ2-7, with 11 positions matching TRBD2. This CDR3 is 17 amino acids long. Germline CDR1 reads MDHEN; CDR2 reads SYDVKM. V trimming: 1 base; J trimming: 9 bases; junction bases outside the gene matches: 14.

The chain couples TRBV7-9 to TRBJ2-5, with 7 bases that match TRBD1. The V segment lost 5 bases and the J segment 5 bases; nucleotides outside the gene matches: 8. The CDR3 consists of 14 residues. Per the germline V gene, CDR1 is SEHNR and CDR2 is FQNEAQ (reference sequence). The CDR3 coding sequence is TGTGCCAGCAGCACAGGACAGGCAGGGGAGACCCAGTACTTC. Its protein is CASSTGQAGETQYF. Filled out from reference TRBV7-9 and TRBJ2-5, the complete variable domain reads DTGVSQNPRHKITKRGQNVTFRCDPISEHNRLYWYRQTLGQGPEFLTYFQNEAQLEKSRLLSDRFSAERPKGSFSTLEIQRTEQGDSAMYLCASSTGQAGETQYFGPGTRLLVL.

This rearrangement joins TRBV7-2 to TRBJ1-4; TRBD1 might be the D (6 bases). Trimming shortened V by 2 bases and J by 8 bases, and 15 bases separated the two germline ends. The germline V gene encodes CDR1 SGHTA and CDR2 FQGNSA. CDR3 length equals 15 residues. This CDR3 is CASSLLQGSGEKLFF. CDR3 coding DNA: TGTGCCAGCAGCTTATTACAGGGTTCCGGCGAAAAACTGTTTTTT.

This clonotype was counted many times. The chain uses TRBV19 and TRBJ2-2, with unresolved D. V lost 3 bases and J lost 10, with 9 bases in between. This CDR3 has 12 residues. The V gene's germline CDR1 is LNHDA and CDR2 SQIVND (reference sequence). The CDR3 here is CASSMRGTELFF. The CDR3 DNA sequence: TGTGCCAGTAGTATGAGAGGCACGGAGCTGTTTTTT.

On this clonotype: One junction end disagrees with the germline gene, perhaps due to a read error. DNA of the CDR3: TGTGCCGGCAGCTTGGGGCGGGCCTTCGGGGAGCTGTTTTTT. The encoded protein is CAGSLGRAFGELFF. The rearrangement links TRBV7-2 to TRBJ2-2; D tentatively reads TRBD1 or TRBD2 (5 bases each). Germline values: CDR1 SGHTA, CDR2 FQGNSA. The CDR3 length is 14 residues.

This clonotype has a count of ten or more. The rearrangement links TRBV9 to TRBJ1-3; 11 positions match TRBD1. The V gene end was trimmed by 3 bases and the J gene end by 8 bases; junction bases not matched to a gene: 4. The CDR3 is made up of 14 amino acids. Germline CDR1 and CDR2: SGDLS and YYNGEE. The CDR3 loop reads CASSGPGQGDTIYF. CDR3 DNA sequence: TGTGCCAGCAGCGGCCCGGGACAGGGGGACACCATATATTTT.

This clonotype occurred many times. The rearrangement joins TRBV5-1 to TRBJ1-2, with 8 bases fitting TRBD1. This CDR3 is built from 14 residues. With 4 bases clipped from V and 2 bases from J, the junction kept 4 bases outside the gene matches. Per germline, CDR1 SGHRS and CDR2 YFSETQ. The CDR3, as DNA: TGCGCCAGCAGCCACGGACAGGGCAACTATGGCTACACCTTC. It is translated as CASSHGQGNYGYTF.

This clonotype was detected ten times or more. Here the CDR3 DNA reads TGTGCCTGGAGGTATGGAGGGGAGCAGTTCTTC. Residues: CAWRYGGEQFF. The rearrangement uses TRBV30 and TRBJ2-1; tentatively, D is TRBD2 (6 bases). Per germline, CDR1 GTSNPN and CDR2 SVGIG (reference sequence). Trimming cost V 3 bases and J 10 bases, with 10 bases left between them. This CDR3 comprises 11 residues.

J is TRBJ1-5 and V is TRBV28; possible D gene TRBD1, 5 bases. Germline CDR1 reads MDHEN; CDR2 reads SYDVKM. V lost 5 bases to trimming and J lost 1 base, with 15 bases between them. CDR3 length equals 16 residues. The CDR3 loop reads CASSKNSWGSNQPQHF. The CDR3 nucleotides are TGTGCCAGCAGTAAAAACTCTTGGGGGAGCAATCAGCCCCAGCATTTT.

At least ten counts were recorded for this clonotype. This chain links TRBV27 with TRBJ1-5, with a weak D call TRBD1 (5 bases). The CDR3 covers 13 residues. Trimming cost V 6 bases and J 3 bases, with 9 bases left between them. Germline assignment: CDR1 MNHEY and CDR2 SMNVEV (reference sequence). CDR3 coding DNA: TGTGCCAGCAGGAACAGGCCCAATCAGCCCCAGCATTTT. This translates into CASRNRPNQPQHF.

This clonotype was counted at least ten times. The DNA of the CDR3 is TGTGCCAGCAGTGGAGGCCGTCAGACAGGGTTTAACGAGCAGTACTTC. It codes for CASSGGRQTGFNEQYF. The chain couples TRBV6-1 to TRBJ2-7, with 7 bases matching TRBD1. V was clipped by 4 bases and J by 5 bases; unmatched bases: 14. CDR1 MNHNS and CDR2 SASEGT come from the germline V gene. The length of the CDR3 is 16 residues.

This clonotype was recorded a few times. This chain joins TRBV5-5 and TRBJ1-5, with D unresolved. The CDR3 length is 14 residues. Germline V gene data show CDR1 as SGHKS and CDR2 as YYEKEE (reference sequence). V lost 5 bases and J lost 7, with 16 bases in between. The CDR3 DNA reads as TGTGCCAGCAGTCTAGGGAGGCAAGTACAGCCCCAGCATTTT. This codes for CASSLGRQVQPQHF. Filled out from reference TRBV5-5 and TRBJ1-5, the complete variable domain reads DAGVTQSPTHLIKTRGQQVTLRCSPISGHKSVSWYQQVLGQGPQFIFQYYEKEERGRGNFPDRFSARQFPNYSSELNVNALLLGDSALYLCASSLGRQVQPQHFGDGTRLSIL.

This clonotype was picked up many times. This chain joins TRBV27 and TRBJ1-1; the D gene is possibly TRBD1 (5 bases). The CDR3 covers 16 residues. From germline, CDR1 is MNHEY and CDR2 SMNVEV (reference sequence). V lost 5 bases to trimming and J lost 0 bases, with 16 bases between them. In nucleotides, the CDR3 is TGTGCCAGCAGTCTCAGAAGGGGAAGTATGAACACTGAAGCTTTCTTT. This encodes CASSLRRGSMNTEAFF.

The V and J genes are TRBV19 and TRBJ2-3; D remains ambiguous. Germline assignment: CDR1 LNHDA and CDR2 SQIVND (reference sequence). The CDR3 loop spans 14 amino acids. Trimming took 7 bases from V and 2 from J, leaving 13 bases between them. The CDR3 bases are TGTGCCAGTACGGTGGGCGCAGTCACAGATACGCAGTATTTT. Residues: CASTVGAVTDTQYF.

The V call is TRBV6-5, the J call TRBJ2-7; 16 bases are shared with TRBD2. CDR3 length: 18 residues. CDR1 MNHEY and CDR2 SVGAGI come from the germline V gene. Losses at the gene ends were 2 bases for V and 2 bases for J; bases not matched to a gene: 6. The DNA for the CDR3 is TGTGCCAGCAGTTACGCCGGGACTAGCGGGAGGGCCCCCTACGAGCAGTACTTC. Encoded protein: CASSYAGTSGRAPYEQYF.

This clonotype was observed at least ten times. This rearrangement joins TRBV18 to TRBJ2-5, with unresolved D. Trimming left V 2 bases short and J 1 base short, with 14 bases between. The CDR3 sequence is 16 residues long. Per the germline V gene, CDR1 is KGHSH and CDR2 is LQKENI. Written as DNA, the CDR3 is TGTGCCAGCTCACCAGCCGGACCCTACCCCCAAGAGACCCAGTACTTC. This gives the protein CASSPAGPYPQETQYF.

Only a few counts were recorded for this clonotype. This may be a read error, as it is one base from a much larger clone. V is TRBV11-2 and J is TRBJ2-5; D is unresolved. Germline V gives CDR1 SGHAT, CDR2 FQNNGV. The CDR3 spans 14 residues. The CDR3 DNA is TGTGCCAGCAGCTTATTGCCACCCCAAGAGACCCACTACTTC. It codes for CASSLLPPQETHYF.

Of note for this clonotype: A much larger clone lies one base from this, so it may be a read error. The chain couples TRBV18 to TRBJ2-1, with 14 bases identical to TRBD2. The J segment lost 0 bases and the V segment lost 3 bases, leaving 1 base of the junction unmatched. This CDR3 spans 17 amino acids. Germline V gene lookup returns CDR1 KGHSH and CDR2 LQKENI. The CDR3 sequence is CASSPGTSGSSYNEQFF. The CDR3 coding sequence is TGTGCCAGCTCACCCGGGACTAGCGGGAGCTCCTACAATGAGCAGTTCTTC.

This clonotype was observed many times. The gene calls are TRBV6-1 and TRBJ1-2; no reliable D call. The CDR3 is 13 amino acids. Germline V CDR1 and CDR2: MNHNS, SASEGT. V lost 10 bases, J lost 1 base, and 13 bases lay in between. The CDR3 loop reads CATVSSLNYGYTF. In DNA, the CDR3 is TGTGCCACGGTATCGTCGCTTAACTATGGCTACACCTTC.

About this clonotype itself: A much larger clone differs by one base, so this may be a read error. This rearrangement joins TRBV13 to TRBJ1-1; 8 bases are a match to TRBD1. The trim removed 5 bases at V and 1 base at J, leaving 3 bases unmatched. Germline values: CDR1 PRHDT, CDR2 FYEKMQ (reference sequence). This CDR3 spans 14 amino acids. CDR3 in amino acids: CASSHGTGNTEAFF. DNA of the CDR3: TGTGCCAGCAGCCACGGGACAGGGAACACTGAAGCTTTCTTT.

This clonotype was counted at least ten times. The chain is built from TRBV6-9 and TRBJ1-1, with 10 positions matching TRBD1. Looked up from germline, CDR1 is MNHGY and CDR2 is SVAAGI. CDR3 size: 19 residues. The trim removed 3 bases at V and 6 bases at J, leaving 19 bases unmatched. The CDR3 coding sequence is TGTGCCAGCAGTTACTCCGGGACAGGGGCCCTCGGTACTCACGCTGAAGCTTTCTTT. Translating gives CASSYSGTGALGTHAEAFF.